This entry lists 31 T cell receptor beta chains sequenced from one sample in a study of T cell responses to AZD1222 COVID-19 vaccine. Only in-frame clones appear in the TCRdb table, and some are missing; sequencing was by immunoSEQ multiplex PCR. The table has roughly 190,000 clones, 85% to 95% seen once; the top ten hold about 1.2%. The specimen was peripheral blood, collected on day 0 of AZD1222 vaccination. These receptor sequences come from an adult in good health.

The genes are TRBV7-2 and TRBJ2-1; TRBD1 matches at 11 bases. The CDR3 spans 15 residues. The V and J ends lost 6 bases and 7 bases, in that order; junction bases with no gene match: 8. Per the germline V gene, CDR1 is SGHTA and CDR2 is FQGNSA. CDR3 region: CASSWTGGTENEQFF. DNA for the CDR3: TGTGCCAGCAGTTGGACAGGGGGCACTGAGAATGAGCAGTTCTTC.

There are a few counts of this clone. The chain joins TRBV10-1 to TRBJ2-3; 8 nucleotides align to TRBD1. Germline values: CDR1 WNHNN, CDR2 SYGVQD (reference sequence). The CDR3 covers 14 residues. V shed 6 bases and J 4 bases; nucleotides not matched to a gene: 6. CDR3 region: CASRPGQASDTQYF. The CDR3 nucleotides read TGCGCCAGCAGGCCGGGACAGGCTTCAGATACGCAGTATTTT.

In DNA form, the CDR3 reads TGTGCCAGCCAGGGGGACAGAAATCAGCCCCAGCATTTT. Translated, it gives CASQGDRNQPQHF. The rearrangement joins TRBV2 to TRBJ1-5, with TRBD1 identical over 7 bases. V shed 8 bases and J 4 bases; nucleotides not matched to a gene: 5. The CDR3 runs 13 residues. Per the germline V gene, CDR1 is SNHLY and CDR2 is FYNNEI. The full variable domain, with the rest looked up from reference TRBV2 and TRBJ1-5, is EPEVTQTPSHQVTQMGQEVILRCVPISNHLYFYWYRQILGQKVEFLVSFYNNEISEKSEIFDDQFSVERPDGSNFTLKIRSTKLEDSAMYFCASQGDRNQPQHFGDGTRLSIL.

This sequence joins TRBV12-3 or TRBV12-4 and TRBJ2-3, with D unresolved. This CDR3 has 13 residues. V dropped 2 bases and J dropped 4 bases, with 7 bases sitting between them. CDR3 sequence: CASSLLGADTQYF. CDR3 bases: TGTGCCAGCAGTTTATTGGGTGCAGATACGCAGTATTTT.

The chain is built from TRBV4-1 and TRBJ1-5; weak D call: TRBD1 (5 bases). The germline V gene has CDR1 MGHRA and CDR2 YSYEKL. The CDR3 extends over 16 amino acids. Trimming removed 1 base from V and 0 bases from J, with 10 bases in between. The CDR3 nucleotides are TGCGCCAGCAGCCAAGCGGGAGGGGATAGCAATCAGCCCCAGCATTTT. This encodes CASSQAGGDSNQPQHF.

The chain couples TRBV14 to TRBJ1-1, with D perhaps TRBD1 (5 bases). The CDR3 consists of 16 residues. Germline CDR1 SGHDN, CDR2 FVKESK. V shed 1 base and J shed 4 bases, with 16 bases lying between them. The CDR3 loop reads CASSQVTALGGTEAFF. Here the CDR3 DNA reads TGTGCCAGCAGCCAAGTGACAGCGTTAGGCGGCACTGAAGCTTTCTTT.

The chain has TRBV2 and TRBJ1-2; TRBD1 might be the D (5 bases). V lost 6 bases, J lost 8 bases, and 10 bases lay in between. Germline V CDR1 and CDR2: SNHLY, FYNNEI. This CDR3 spans 11 amino acids. The CDR3 here is CASRGRDGYTF. Written as DNA, the CDR3 is TGTGCCAGCAGGGGACGGGACGGCTACACCTTC.

The chain couples TRBV18 to TRBJ1-5, with 8 bases aligning to TRBD1. The germline CDR1 and CDR2 sequences are KGHSH and LQKENI. J lost 6 bases, V lost 3 bases, and 10 bases had no gene match. There are 16 residues in the CDR3. DNA of the CDR3: TGTGCCAGCTCACCTTCTGGACAGGGTCATACTCAGCCCCAGCATTTT. It is translated as CASSPSGQGHTQPQHF.

This chain joins TRBV3-1 (or the pseudogene TRBV3-2) and TRBJ2-1; 14 positions match TRBD2. Germline CDR1 is LGHDT and CDR2 is YNNKEL (reference sequence). J was trimmed by 6 bases and V by 0 bases; bases with no gene match: 4. CDR3 size: 17 residues. CDR3 coding DNA: TGTGCCAGCAGCCAAGATTTGACTAGCGGGGGGGTCAATGAGCAGTTCTTC. Translating it yields CASSQDLTSGGVNEQFF.

The chain is built from TRBV19 and TRBJ1-5; maybe TRBD1 (5 bases). Per the germline V gene, CDR1 is LNHDA and CDR2 is SQIVND (reference sequence). This CDR3 contains 19 residues. Trimming pared 6 bases from V and 4 bases from J, leaving 28 bases between. The DNA for the CDR3 is TGTGCCAGTAGACAGGTGGGGATTGAATTGTATGCGAGAAATCAGCCCCAGCATTTT. It is translated as CASRQVGIELYARNQPQHF. The whole variable domain, remainder taken from reference TRBV19 and TRBJ1-5, is DGGITQSPKYLFRKEGQNVTLSCEQNLNHDAMYWYRQDPGQGLRLIYYSQIVNDFQKGDIAEGYSVSREKKESFPLTVTSAQKNPTAFYLCASRQVGIELYARNQPQHFGDGTRLSIL.

This chain connects TRBV24-1 to TRBJ1-3; D possibly corresponds to TRBD1 (6 bases). Germline loops: CDR1 KGHDR, CDR2 SFDVKD. Trimming cost V 9 bases and J 1 base, with 15 bases left between them. This CDR3 is built from 15 residues. DNA for the CDR3: TGTGCCACCTCAACAGGGAACTTATCTGGAAACACCATATATTTT. This encodes CATSTGNLSGNTIYF.

The chain's CDR3 is CASSSDTFTGSEAFF. CDR3 DNA sequence: TGCGCCAGCAGCTCCGATACCTTTACAGGCTCCGAAGCTTTCTTT. The rearrangement joins TRBV5-1 to TRBJ1-1; the D gene is possibly TRBD1 (5 bases). The V end lost 3 bases, the J end lost 8 bases, and 20 bases lay between the germline ends. The CDR3 spans 15 residues. CDR1 and CDR2 (germline): SGHRS, YFSETQ. The entire variable domain, with the rest obtained from reference TRBV5-1 and TRBJ1-1, is as follows: KAGVTQTPRYLIKTRGQQVTLSCSPISGHRSVSWYQQTPGQGLQFLFEYFSETQRNKGNFPGRFSGRQFSNSRSEMNVSTLELGDSALYLCASSSDTFTGSEAFFGQGTRLTVV.

Details on this clone: At the DNA level, this CDR3 is encoded by other sequences in the same sample as well. V and J are TRBV6-5 and TRBJ2-5; a possible D gene is TRBD1 (5 bases). V lost 0 bases and J 5 bases, leaving 7 bases between the germline ends. Germline CDR1 MNHEY, CDR2 SVGAGI. CDR3 length equals 13 residues. The CDR3 loop is CASSYSSGETQYF. DNA of the CDR3: TGTGCCAGCAGTTACTCCTCAGGGGAGACCCAGTACTTC.

J is TRBJ2-7 and V is TRBV7-9; the D is unclear. Germline loops: CDR1 SEHNR, CDR2 FQNEAQ (reference sequence). The V end lost 4 bases, the J end lost 0 bases, and 7 bases lay between the germline ends. This CDR3 contains 13 residues. The CDR3 spells CASSWDVSYEQYF. For the CDR3, the DNA is TGTGCCAGCAGCTGGGATGTCTCCTACGAGCAGTACTTC.

The genes are TRBV30 and TRBJ2-1; no reliable D call. Germline V CDR1 and CDR2: GTSNPN, SVGIG (reference sequence). Deletions cut 0 bases from V and 8 bases from J, with 11 bases between. There are 13 residues in the CDR3. The CDR3 DNA follows: TGTGCCTGGAGTGTAAGCCTAGGCGATGAGCAGTTCTTC. Its translation: CAWSVSLGDEQFF.

This chain uses TRBV4-2 with TRBJ2-5, with D possibly TRBD2 on 7 matching bases. CDR1 is LGHNA, CDR2 YNFKEQ, per germline. V gave up 8 bases and J gave up 0 bases, with 16 bases separating them. This CDR3 contains 15 residues. This CDR3 is CASAGGSGDQETQYF. The CDR3 region has the DNA TGTGCCAGCGCCGGGGGCAGCGGGGACCAAGAGACCCAGTACTTC.

The chain recombines TRBV11-2 with TRBJ1-1, with D possibly being TRBD1 (5 bases). The V end was cut by 1 base, the J end by 4 bases, with 10 bases between. The germline V gene encodes CDR1 SGHAT and CDR2 FQNNGV. This CDR3 region has 14 residues. This CDR3 is CASSLARGGTEAFF. CDR3 DNA sequence: TGTGCCAGCAGCTTAGCAAGGGGTGGCACTGAAGCTTTCTTT.

The V and J genes are TRBV3-1 (or the pseudogene TRBV3-2) and TRBJ1-6; D not resolved. Germline V gene data show CDR1 as LGHDT and CDR2 as YNNKEL (reference sequence). V lost 5 bases and J lost 4, with 21 bases in between. The CDR3 has 18 amino acids. The CDR3 DNA reads as TGTGCCAGCAGCTTCCTCCCAAATATGGAGGTGTATAATTCACCCCTCCACTTT. Translation: CASSFLPNMEVYNSPLHF.

V gene TRBV9 combines with J gene TRBJ1-1; the D is unclear. The V end was cut by 4 bases, the J end by 4 bases, with 8 bases between. This CDR3 comprises 12 residues. CDR1 is SGDLS and CDR2 is YYNGEE in the germline V gene. The CDR3 protein is CASSPPGTEAFF. CDR3 in DNA: TGTGCCAGCAGCCCACCGGGCACTGAAGCTTTCTTT. Filled out from reference TRBV9 and TRBJ1-1, the complete variable domain reads DSGVTQTPKHLITATGQRVTLRCSPRSGDLSVYWYQQSLDQGLQFLIQYYNGEERAKGNILERFSAQQFPDLHSELNLSSLELGDSALYFCASSPPGTEAFFGQGTRLTVV.

This clone was counted once. The CDR3 bases are TGTGCCAGCAGTAGGACTTGGACAGGGGACAGCTATGGCTACACCTTC. It is translated as CASSRTWTGDSYGYTF. The chain combines TRBV6-2 or TRBV6-3 with TRBJ1-2; 9 nucleotides line up with TRBD1. The CDR3 covers 16 residues. V shed 5 bases, J shed 4 bases, and the junction held 11 bases outside the gene matches. Germline V gives CDR1 MNHEY, CDR2 SVGEGT.

The chain couples TRBV5-6 to TRBJ2-4; no clear D gene. Trimming removed 4 bases at V and 6 bases at J, with 17 bases between. The germline V gene encodes CDR1 SGHDT and CDR2 YYEEEE. The CDR3 totals 15 residues. In DNA form, the CDR3 reads TGTGCCAGCAGCCAGAACGGGCGAGGCAGAAACATTCAGTACTTC. This translates into CASSQNGRGRNIQYF.

The rearrangement links TRBV15 to TRBJ2-7, with D uncertain. V lost 4 bases and J 9 bases, leaving 19 bases between the germline ends. The CDR3 length is 14 residues. From germline, CDR1 is LNHNV and CDR2 YYDKDF (reference sequence). This CDR3 is CATSTRDGAWRQYF. The CDR3, as DNA: TGTGCCACCAGCACTCGAGACGGAGCCTGGCGGCAGTACTTC.

The chain carries TRBV6-6 and TRBJ1-2; TRBD1 agrees at 7 bases. CDR1 and CDR2 (germline): MNHNY, SVGAGI (reference sequence). V was clipped by 4 bases and J by 3 bases; unmatched bases: 2. The CDR3 loop spans 13 amino acids. The CDR3 DNA is TGTGCCAGCAGTTCCGGGACAGACTATGGCTACACCTTC. The encoded protein is CASSSGTDYGYTF.

The chain combines TRBV10-1 with TRBJ1-1; a possible D gene is TRBD1 (6 bases). Germline V gene sequence: CDR1 WNHNN, CDR2 SYGVQD (reference sequence). The CDR3 totals 15 residues. Deletions cut 0 bases from V and 4 bases from J, with 12 bases between. CDR3 coding DNA: TGCGCCAGCAGTGAGTCGGGGCAGGGGAGCACTGAAGCTTTCTTT. Translating gives CASSESGQGSTEAFF.

The V gene is TRBV5-1, the J gene TRBJ2-5; possibly TRBD1 or TRBD2 for D (5 bases each). Trimming removed 4 bases at V and 5 bases at J, with 27 bases between. CDR1 is SGHRS, CDR2 YFSETQ, per germline. This CDR3 has 18 amino acids. CDR3 protein: CASSTAPHGTGATETQYF. CDR3 nucleotide sequence: TGCGCCAGCAGCACCGCACCCCATGGCACCGGGGCTACGGAGACCCAGTACTTC.

J is TRBJ1-5 and V is TRBV6-5; 7 bases align to TRBD1. The V and J ends lost 6 bases and 1 base, in that order; junction bases with no gene match: 3. The CDR3 spans 14 residues. Germline V CDR1 and CDR2: MNHEY, SVGAGI. The CDR3 loop is CASRHRGSNQPQHF. The CDR3 DNA is TGTGCCAGCAGACACAGGGGAAGCAATCAGCCCCAGCATTTT.

The V call is TRBV5-6, the J call TRBJ1-2; D perhaps matches TRBD1 (5 bases). Trimming took off 5 bases at V and 9 bases at J, with 23 bases between the two ends. The CDR3 consists of 15 residues. The germline V gene encodes CDR1 SGHDT and CDR2 YYEEEE. Written as DNA, the CDR3 is TGTGCCAGCAGAGAGGGGCAACCGGGAGCCCGGAGCTACACCTTC. It is translated as CASREGQPGARSYTF.

The chain uses TRBV5-4 and TRBJ1-5; TRBD1 matches 7 bases. The trim removed 2 bases at V and 4 bases at J, leaving 0 bases unmatched. CDR3 length: 13 residues. Germline values: CDR1 SGHNT, CDR2 YYREEE (reference sequence). CDR3 nucleotide sequence: TGTGCCAGCAGCTTACAGGGGAATCAGCCCCAGCATTTT. Translated: CASSLQGNQPQHF.

As concerns this clone: Other DNA sequences in the sample encode the same CDR3. The V gene is TRBV6-5, the J gene TRBJ1-2, with D possibly TRBD1 on 5 matching bases. The length of the CDR3 is 14 residues. From germline, CDR1 is MNHEY and CDR2 SVGAGI. The V end was cut by 0 bases, the J end by 4 bases, with 9 bases between. CDR3 region: CASSYSSGGYGYTF. The CDR3 DNA follows: TGTGCCAGCAGTTACTCGAGTGGGGGCTATGGCTACACCTTC.

The CDR3 loop reads CASSTTGTENEKLFF. CDR3 nucleotide sequence: TGTGCCAGCAGCACAACCGGGACAGAAAATGAAAAACTGTTTTTT. The chain uses TRBV9 and TRBJ1-4, with TRBD1 matching 7 bases. In germline, CDR1 is SGDLS, CDR2 YYNGEE. The V segment lost 4 bases and the J segment 5 bases; nucleotides outside the gene matches: 8. CDR3 length: 15 amino acids. The full variable domain, in which reference TRBV9 and TRBJ1-4 provide the parts outside the CDR3, is DSGVTQTPKHLITATGQRVTLRCSPRSGDLSVYWYQQSLDQGLQFLIQYYNGEERAKGNILERFSAQQFPDLHSELNLSSLELGDSALYFCASSTTGTENEKLFFGSGTQLSVL.

The gene calls are TRBV25-1 and TRBJ1-4, with 7 bases matching TRBD1. The CDR3 runs to 14 residues. CDR1 is MGHDK and CDR2 is SYGVNS in the germline V gene. Trimming at V came to 4 bases and at J to 8 bases, leaving 7 bases not matched to a gene. The CDR3 nucleotides read TGTGCCAGCAGTGTTCGACAGGGTTGGGAAAAACTGTTTTTT. It is translated as CASSVRQGWEKLFF. The variable domain in full, completed from reference TRBV25-1 and TRBJ1-4, reads EADIYQTPRYLVIGTGKKITLECSQTMGHDKMYWYQQDPGMELHLIHYSYGVNSTEKGDLSSESTVSRIRTEHFPLTLESARPSHTSQYLCASSVRQGWEKLFFGSGTQLSVL.